A single sample is the source of the 22 T cell receptor beta chains below, sequenced in a study of T cell responses to AZD1222 COVID-19 vaccine (dated by TCRdb to the early 2020s). The library was made by the immunoSEQ multiplex PCR assay. Here the immuneACCESS table is served through TCRdb, limited to in-frame sequences with V and J called. Missing clones are a known gap in these copies; in checked studies unresolved V genes cover under half, and the rest lacks a known reason. A total of some 120,000 clones appear in this sample, roughly nine tenths of them only once. The biggest ten clones account for around 1.6% of the sample. The time point label corresponds to: about 28 days (+/-7) after the second vaccine dose. Sequenced here: peripheral blood, sampled 28 days after the second AZD1222 dose. The receptors here all came from an adult who received the AZD1222 COVID-19 vaccine.

The gene calls are TRBV15 and TRBJ2-1; D not certain. V was trimmed by 3 bases and J by 3 bases, leaving 6 bases between them. The germline V gene has CDR1 LNHNV and CDR2 YYDKDF (reference sequence). The CDR3 length is 13 residues. CDR3 residues: CATSSNYYNEQFF. CDR3 bases: TGTGCCACCAGCAGTAACTACTACAATGAGCAGTTCTTC.

The chain uses TRBV29-1 and TRBJ2-3; TRBD2 matches at 11 bases. Trimming cost V 3 bases and J 2 bases; bases outside gene matches: 7. The germline V gene encodes CDR1 SQVTM and CDR2 ANQGSEA. The CDR3 is 16 amino acids. The chain's CDR3 is CSVEGTSGAFTDTQYF. Written as DNA, the CDR3 is TGCAGCGTTGAGGGGACTAGCGGAGCTTTCACAGATACGCAGTATTTT.

The gene calls are TRBV6-5 and TRBJ2-7, with 8 nucleotides matching TRBD1. This CDR3 has 13 residues. Germline V lookup: CDR1 MNHEY, CDR2 SVGAGI. J gave up 7 bases and V 6 bases, and 8 bases lay outside the gene matches. The CDR3, as DNA: TGTGCCAGCAGCCCCGGACAGGGAGCAGAGCAGTACTTC. This gives the protein CASSPGQGAEQYF.

The rearrangement uses TRBV7-3 and TRBJ2-1; TRBD2 aligns across 7 bases. From germline, CDR1 is SGHTA and CDR2 FQGTGA. The length of the CDR3 is 15 residues. V lost 5 bases and J lost 8; bases outside the gene matches: 12. The chain's CDR3 is CASSPLRTSSDEQFF. The CDR3 DNA is TGTGCCAGCAGCCCCCTCCGGACTAGTTCCGATGAGCAGTTCTTC.

CDR3 nucleotide sequence: TGTGCCAGCAGCCTTGGACTTAGCGGGGCGGATACGCAGTATTTT. It yields the protein CASSLGLSGADTQYF. The chain links TRBV3-1 (or the pseudogene TRBV3-2) to TRBJ2-3, with 8 positions matching TRBD2. CDR1 is LGHDT, CDR2 YNNKEL, per germline (reference sequence). V trimming: 4 bases; J trimming: 6 bases; junction bases outside the gene matches: 9. This CDR3 contains 15 residues.

J is TRBJ2-5 and V is TRBV20-1; D possibly corresponds to TRBD2 (5 bases). Germline V gene lookup returns CDR1 DFQATT and CDR2 SNEGSKA (reference sequence). With 5 bases removed from V and 7 bases from J, the gap between germline ends came to 11 bases. CDR3 length equals 11 residues. The CDR3 DNA sequence: TGCAGTGCTCGGCGGGCGGCGACCCAGTACTTC. This translates into CSARRAATQYF.

V and J are TRBV27 and TRBJ2-5; TRBD2 matches 8 bases. The J segment lost 2 bases and the V segment lost 4 bases, leaving 6 bases of the junction unmatched. The CDR3 is 15 residues long. Germline values: CDR1 MNHEY, CDR2 SMNVEV (reference sequence). The CDR3 DNA reads TGTGCCAGCAGTTCAAGCGGGAGAAGGCAAGAGACCCAGTACTTC. Protein sequence: CASSSSGRRQETQYF.

The rearrangement uses TRBV6-5 and TRBJ2-1; 9 bases agree with TRBD2. The ends lost 0 bases at V and 7 bases at J; junction bases unmatched: 7. Germline V gene sequence: CDR1 MNHEY, CDR2 SVGAGI. The CDR3 covers 16 residues. The CDR3, as DNA: TGTGCCAGCAGTTACTCTTGGGCTAGCGGGATGAATGAGCAGTTCTTC. Protein sequence: CASSYSWASGMNEQFF.

This rearrangement joins TRBV7-2 to TRBJ2-1; 8 bases are a match to TRBD1. In germline, CDR1 is SGHTA, CDR2 FQGNSA. The V segment lost 4 bases and the J segment 3 bases; nucleotides outside the gene matches: 5. The CDR3 is 15 residues long. The CDR3 DNA reads as TGTGCCAGCAGCTCCCCCAGGGGGCACTACAATGAGCAGTTCTTC. It yields the protein CASSSPRGHYNEQFF.

V and J are TRBV6-1 and TRBJ1-4, with D tentatively TRBD1 (5 bases). In germline, CDR1 is MNHNS, CDR2 SASEGT. Deletions cut 0 bases from V and 7 bases from J, with 18 bases between. CDR3 length: 17 residues. The CDR3 bases are TGTGCCAGCAGTGAAGCGTATGATTGGCAGGGAAGTGAAAAACTGTTTTTT. Translating gives CASSEAYDWQGSEKLFF.

CDR3 residues: CASSVGTEPNQPQHF. CDR3 in DNA: TGTGCCAGCAGCGTTGGGACAGAGCCGAATCAGCCCCAGCATTTT. V gene TRBV5-4 combines with J gene TRBJ1-5; 7 bases fit TRBD1. The CDR3 has 15 amino acids. The V gene's germline CDR1 is SGHNT and CDR2 YYREEE (reference sequence). Trimming at V came to 4 bases and at J to 4 bases, leaving 8 bases not matched to a gene.

The V call is TRBV6-4, the J call TRBJ2-3, with 10 bases lining up with TRBD2. The CDR3 spans 17 residues. Per the germline V gene, CDR1 is MRHNA and CDR2 is SNTAGT. Losses at the gene ends were 0 bases for V and 0 bases for J; bases not matched to a gene: 3. The CDR3, as DNA: TGTGCCAGCAGTGACTCAGGACTAGCGGCTAGCACAGATACGCAGTATTTT. The encoded protein is CASSDSGLAASTDTQYF.

The V gene is TRBV19, the J gene TRBJ1-1, with a weak D call TRBD1 (5 bases). This CDR3 region has 13 residues. Trimming took 3 bases from V and 2 from J, leaving 7 bases between them. Germline V lookup: CDR1 LNHDA, CDR2 SQIVND (reference sequence). For the CDR3, the DNA is TGTGCCAGTAGTATTAGGGGCAACACTGAAGCTTTCTTT. It translates to CASSIRGNTEAFF. Full variable domain (outside the CDR3, taken from reference TRBV19 and TRBJ1-1): DGGITQSPKYLFRKEGQNVTLSCEQNLNHDAMYWYRQDPGQGLRLIYYSQIVNDFQKGDIAEGYSVSREKKESFPLTVTSAQKNPTAFYLCASSIRGNTEAFFGQGTRLTVV.

The chain uses TRBV3-1 (or the pseudogene TRBV3-2) and TRBJ2-5, with 8 bases that match TRBD2. This CDR3 is built from 14 residues. V shed 4 bases, J shed 5 bases, and the junction held 6 bases outside the gene matches. CDR1 is LGHDT and CDR2 is YNNKEL in the germline V gene (reference sequence). The CDR3 region is CASSPRGAGETQYF. CDR3 DNA sequence: TGTGCCAGCAGCCCGCGGGGGGCCGGCGAGACCCAGTACTTC.

The chain carries TRBV4-2 and TRBJ1-2, with a possible D match to TRBD1 (6 bases). Trimming cost V 6 bases and J 3 bases, with 17 bases left between them. CDR1 LGHNA and CDR2 YNFKEQ come from the germline V gene. This CDR3 is 15 amino acids long. CDR3 nucleotide sequence: TGTGCCAGCAGAGGGGGGACGGGGTTGGACTATGGCTACACCTTC. Its translation is CASRGGTGLDYGYTF.

CDR3 in DNA: TGTGCCAGCAGTTTCCTCGGCGGATCCTACGAGCAGTACTTC. Protein: CASSFLGGSYEQYF. The rearrangement joins TRBV28 to TRBJ2-7; D call uncertain. CDR1 MDHEN and CDR2 SYDVKM come from the germline V gene. The V end was cut by 3 bases, the J end by 1 base, with 10 bases between. The CDR3 loop spans 14 amino acids.

This sequence joins TRBV6-5 and TRBJ2-7; 7 positions agree with TRBD2. The length of the CDR3 is 15 residues. The germline V gene encodes CDR1 MNHEY and CDR2 SVGAGI. With 7 bases clipped from V and 2 bases from J, the junction kept 11 bases outside the gene matches. For the CDR3, the DNA is TGTGCCAGCACCGGGGGTGGTGGGAGGGCCTACGAGCAGTACTTC. It yields the protein CASTGGGGRAYEQYF.

V usage is TRBV27 and J usage is TRBJ2-7, with a possible D match to TRBD2 (6 bases). V was pared by 2 bases and J by 4 bases, with 15 bases between. CDR1 MNHEY and CDR2 SMNVEV come from the germline V gene (reference sequence). The CDR3 consists of 15 residues. DNA for the CDR3: TGTGCCAGCAGTTTAAGGGCGGGAAAGTCTTACGAGCAGTACTTC. It translates to CASSLRAGKSYEQYF.

This chain joins TRBV5-4 and TRBJ2-3; TRBD2 aligns across 14 bases. The CDR3 contains 16 residues. Germline V lookup: CDR1 SGHNT, CDR2 YYREEE (reference sequence). After removal of 4 bases from V and 6 bases from J, the junction contained 7 bases not matched to a gene. The DNA of the CDR3 is TGTGCCAGCAGCGCAATGGGACTAGCGGGAGTGGATACGCAGTATTTT. As protein: CASSAMGLAGVDTQYF.

This chain links TRBV19 with TRBJ1-5; D unresolved. The germline V and J ends were trimmed by 4 bases and 5 bases, with 9 bases remaining between them. This CDR3 comprises 13 residues. Germline V CDR1 and CDR2: LNHDA, SQIVND (reference sequence). The CDR3 DNA sequence: TGTGCCAGTAGTACATCCTTCGATCAGCCCCAGCATTTT. Encoded protein: CASSTSFDQPQHF.

For this clone: This sample includes further DNA sequences coding for the same CDR3. V is TRBV19 and J is TRBJ1-5; 10 bases are a match to TRBD1. The germline gives CDR1 LNHDA, CDR2 SQIVND (reference sequence). The V and J ends lost 4 bases and 6 bases, in that order; junction bases with no gene match: 6. The CDR3 sequence is 15 residues long. CDR3 protein: CASSTGTGAGQPQHF. In DNA form, the CDR3 reads TGTGCCAGTAGTACCGGGACAGGGGCGGGTCAGCCCCAGCATTTT.

The chain joins TRBV18 to TRBJ1-2, with D perhaps TRBD1 (6 bases). The CDR3 spans 15 residues. Germline V gene lookup returns CDR1 KGHSH and CDR2 LQKENI. The V and J ends lost 3 bases and 3 bases respectively, with 14 bases between them. Here the CDR3 DNA reads TGTGCCAGCTCACCCACGCAGGGGACTTACTATGGCTACACCTTC. Its protein is CASSPTQGTYYGYTF.